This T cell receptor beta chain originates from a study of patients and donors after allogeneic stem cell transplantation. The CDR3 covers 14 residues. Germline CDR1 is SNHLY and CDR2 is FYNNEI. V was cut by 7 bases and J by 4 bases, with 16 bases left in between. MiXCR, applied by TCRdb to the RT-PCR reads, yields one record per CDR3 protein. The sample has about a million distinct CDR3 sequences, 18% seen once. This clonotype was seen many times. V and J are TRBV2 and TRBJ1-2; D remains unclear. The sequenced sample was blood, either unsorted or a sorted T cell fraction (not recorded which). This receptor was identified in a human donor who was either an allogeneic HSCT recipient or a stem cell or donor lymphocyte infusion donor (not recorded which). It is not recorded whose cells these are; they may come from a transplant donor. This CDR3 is CASMSRRVSYGYTF. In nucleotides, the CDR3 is TGTGCCAGCATGAGCCGGAGGGTTTCCTATGGCTACACCTTC.